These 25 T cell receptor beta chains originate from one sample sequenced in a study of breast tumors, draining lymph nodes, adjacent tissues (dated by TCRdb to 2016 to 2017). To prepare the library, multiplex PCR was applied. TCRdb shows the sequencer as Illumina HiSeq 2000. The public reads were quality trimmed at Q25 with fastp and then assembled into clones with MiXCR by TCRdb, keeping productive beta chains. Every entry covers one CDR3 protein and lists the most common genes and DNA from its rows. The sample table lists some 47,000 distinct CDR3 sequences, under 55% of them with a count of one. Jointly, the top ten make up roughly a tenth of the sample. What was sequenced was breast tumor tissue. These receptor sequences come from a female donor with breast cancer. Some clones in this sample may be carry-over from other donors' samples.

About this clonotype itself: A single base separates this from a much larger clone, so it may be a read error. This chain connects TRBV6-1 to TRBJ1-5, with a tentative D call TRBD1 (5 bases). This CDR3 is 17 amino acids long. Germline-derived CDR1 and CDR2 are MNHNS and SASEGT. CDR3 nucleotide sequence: TGTGCCAACAGTGAAGATAGGGGACGAATAGGCAATCAGCCCCAGCATTTT. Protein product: CANSEDRGRIGNQPQHF.

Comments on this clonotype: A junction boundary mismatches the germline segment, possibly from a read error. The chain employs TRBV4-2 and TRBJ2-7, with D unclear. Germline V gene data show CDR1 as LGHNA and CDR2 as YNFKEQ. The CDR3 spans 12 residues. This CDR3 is CACSGTDYEQYF. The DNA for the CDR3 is TGTGCCTGCAGTGGAACCGACTACGAGCAGTACTTC.

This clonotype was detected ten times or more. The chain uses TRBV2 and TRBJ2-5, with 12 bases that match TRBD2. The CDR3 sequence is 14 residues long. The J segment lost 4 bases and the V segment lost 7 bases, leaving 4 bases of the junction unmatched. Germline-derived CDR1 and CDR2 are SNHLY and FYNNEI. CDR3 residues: CASTTSGSRETQYF. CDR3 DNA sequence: TGTGCCAGCACGACTAGCGGGAGTCGAGAGACCCAGTACTTC.

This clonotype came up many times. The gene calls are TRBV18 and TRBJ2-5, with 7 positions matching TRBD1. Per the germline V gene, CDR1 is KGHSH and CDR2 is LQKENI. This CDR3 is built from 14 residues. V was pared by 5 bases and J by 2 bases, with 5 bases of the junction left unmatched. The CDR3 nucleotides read TGTGCCAGCTCAAACAACAGGGGTCAAGAGACCCAGTACTTC. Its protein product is CASSNNRGQETQYF.

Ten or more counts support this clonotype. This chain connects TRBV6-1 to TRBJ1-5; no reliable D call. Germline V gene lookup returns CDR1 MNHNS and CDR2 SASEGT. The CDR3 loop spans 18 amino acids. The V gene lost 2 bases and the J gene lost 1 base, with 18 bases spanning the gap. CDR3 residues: CASSEPLSSRRSNQPQHF. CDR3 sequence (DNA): TGTGCCAGCAGTGAACCCCTGAGCTCCCGGCGGAGCAATCAGCCCCAGCATTTT.

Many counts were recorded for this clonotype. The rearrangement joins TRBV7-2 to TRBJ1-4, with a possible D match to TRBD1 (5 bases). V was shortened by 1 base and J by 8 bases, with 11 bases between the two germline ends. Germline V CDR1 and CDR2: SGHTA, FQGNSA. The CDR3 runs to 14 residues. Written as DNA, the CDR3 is TGTGCCAGCAGCTTAGGGGCAGGGACGGAAAAACTGTTTTTT. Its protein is CASSLGAGTEKLFF.

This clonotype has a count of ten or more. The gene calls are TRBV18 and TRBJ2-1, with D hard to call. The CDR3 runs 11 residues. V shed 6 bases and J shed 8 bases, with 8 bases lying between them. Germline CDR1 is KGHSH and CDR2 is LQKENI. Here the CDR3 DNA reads TGTGCCAGCTCTCTGTACGATGAGCAGTTCTTC. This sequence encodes CASSLYDEQFF. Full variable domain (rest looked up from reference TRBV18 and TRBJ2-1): NAGVMQNPRHLVRRRGQEARLRCSPMKGHSHVYWYRQLPEEGLKFMVYLQKENIIDESGMPKERFSAEFPKEGPSILRIQQVVRGDSAAYFCASSLYDEQFFGPGTRLTVL.

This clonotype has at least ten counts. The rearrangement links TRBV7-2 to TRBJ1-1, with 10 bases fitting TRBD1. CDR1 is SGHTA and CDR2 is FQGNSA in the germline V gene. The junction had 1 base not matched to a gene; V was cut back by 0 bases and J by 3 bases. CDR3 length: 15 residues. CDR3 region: CASSLATGGYTEAFF. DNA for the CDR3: TGTGCCAGCAGCTTAGCGACAGGGGGCTACACTGAAGCTTTCTTT.

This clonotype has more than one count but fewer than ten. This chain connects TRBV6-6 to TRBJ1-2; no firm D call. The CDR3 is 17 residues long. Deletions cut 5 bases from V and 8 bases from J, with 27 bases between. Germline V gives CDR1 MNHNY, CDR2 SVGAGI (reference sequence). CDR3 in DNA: TGTGCCAGCAGTCACCCGGCCCGGGAAACCCGTATTGAAGGCTACACCTTC. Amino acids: CASSHPARETRIEGYTF.

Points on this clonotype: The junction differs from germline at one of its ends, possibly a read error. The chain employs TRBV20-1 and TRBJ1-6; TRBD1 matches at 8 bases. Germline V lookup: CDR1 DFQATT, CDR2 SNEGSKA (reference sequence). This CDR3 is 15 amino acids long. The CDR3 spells CSAFARTGNNSPLHF. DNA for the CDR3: TGCAGTGCTTTTGCCCGGACAGGGAATAACTCACCCCTCCACTTT.

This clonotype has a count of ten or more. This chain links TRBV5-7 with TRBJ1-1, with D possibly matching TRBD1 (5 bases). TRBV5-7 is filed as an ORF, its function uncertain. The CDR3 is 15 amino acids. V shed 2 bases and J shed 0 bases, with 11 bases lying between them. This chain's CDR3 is CASSFPGSLNTEAFF. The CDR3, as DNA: TGTGCCAGCAGCTTCCCAGGGAGCTTGAACACTGAAGCTTTCTTT.

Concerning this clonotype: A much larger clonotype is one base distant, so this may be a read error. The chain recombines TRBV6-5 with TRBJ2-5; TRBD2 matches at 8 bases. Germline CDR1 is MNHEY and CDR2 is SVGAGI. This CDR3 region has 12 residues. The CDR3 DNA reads TGTGCCAGCAGTCCGGGAGGGGAGACCCTGTACTTC. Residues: CASSPGGETLYF.

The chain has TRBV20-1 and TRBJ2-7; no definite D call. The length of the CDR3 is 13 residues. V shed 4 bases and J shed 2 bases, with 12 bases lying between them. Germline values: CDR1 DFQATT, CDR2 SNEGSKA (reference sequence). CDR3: CSATSRYPYEQYF. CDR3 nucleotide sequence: TGCAGTGCTACCAGCAGATACCCCTACGAGCAGTACTTC.

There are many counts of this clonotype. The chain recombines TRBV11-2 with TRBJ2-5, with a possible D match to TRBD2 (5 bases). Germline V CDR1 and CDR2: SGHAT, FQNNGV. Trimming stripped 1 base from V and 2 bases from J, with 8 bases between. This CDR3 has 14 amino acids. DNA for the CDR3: TGTGCCAGCAGCTTAGGGTGGGAGCAAGAGACCCAGTACTTC. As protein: CASSLGWEQETQYF.

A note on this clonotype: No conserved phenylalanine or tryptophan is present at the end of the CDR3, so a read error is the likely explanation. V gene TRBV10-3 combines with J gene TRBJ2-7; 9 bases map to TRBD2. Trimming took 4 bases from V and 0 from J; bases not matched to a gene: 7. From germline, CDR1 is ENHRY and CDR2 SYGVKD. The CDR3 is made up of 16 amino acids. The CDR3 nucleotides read TGTGCCATCAGTGTGCGGGCGGGAGGGCCCTCCTACGAGCAGTACCTC. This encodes CAISVRAGGPSYEQYL.

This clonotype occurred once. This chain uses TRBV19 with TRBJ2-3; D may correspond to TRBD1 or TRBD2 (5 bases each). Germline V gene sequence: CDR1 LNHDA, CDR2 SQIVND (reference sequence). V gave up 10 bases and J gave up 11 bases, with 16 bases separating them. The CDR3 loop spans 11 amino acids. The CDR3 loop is CATWGYNEQYF. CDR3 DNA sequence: TGTGCCACCTGGGGGTACAATGAGCAGTATTTT.

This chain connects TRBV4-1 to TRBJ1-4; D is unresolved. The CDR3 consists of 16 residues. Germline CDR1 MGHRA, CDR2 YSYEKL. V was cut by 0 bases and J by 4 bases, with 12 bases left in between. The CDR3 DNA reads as TGCGCCAGCAGCCAAGATCCTGGGATAATTAATGAAAAACTGTTTTTT. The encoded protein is CASSQDPGIINEKLFF.

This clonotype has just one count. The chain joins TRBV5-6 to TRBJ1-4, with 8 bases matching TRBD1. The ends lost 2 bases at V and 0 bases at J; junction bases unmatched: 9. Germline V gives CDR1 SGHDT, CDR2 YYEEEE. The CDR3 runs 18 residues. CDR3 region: CASSFRTGPTTTNEKLFF. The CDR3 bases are TGTGCCAGCAGCTTCAGGACAGGGCCCACTACAACTAATGAAAAACTGTTTTTT.

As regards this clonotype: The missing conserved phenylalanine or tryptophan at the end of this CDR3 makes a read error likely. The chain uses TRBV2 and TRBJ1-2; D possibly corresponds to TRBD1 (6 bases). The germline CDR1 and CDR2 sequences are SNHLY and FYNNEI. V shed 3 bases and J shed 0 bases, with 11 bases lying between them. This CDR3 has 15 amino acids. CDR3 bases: TGTGCCAGCAGTGAGGGGACAAGAGCTAACTATGGCTACACCGTT. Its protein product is CASSEGTRANYGYTV.

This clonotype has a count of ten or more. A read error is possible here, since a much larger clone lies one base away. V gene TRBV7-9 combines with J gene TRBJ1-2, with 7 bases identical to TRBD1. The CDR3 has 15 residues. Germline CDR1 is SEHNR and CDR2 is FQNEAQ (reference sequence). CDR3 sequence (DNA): TGTGCCAGCAGCTTAATGGGACAGCGTAACTATGGCTACCCCTTC. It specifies CASSLMGQRNYGYPF. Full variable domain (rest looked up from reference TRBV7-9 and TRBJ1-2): DTGVSQNPRHKITKRGQNVTFRCDPISEHNRLYWYRQTLGQGPEFLTYFQNEAQLEKSRLLSDRFSAERPKGSFSTLEIQRTEQGDSAMYLCASSLMGQRNYGYPFGSGTRLTVV.

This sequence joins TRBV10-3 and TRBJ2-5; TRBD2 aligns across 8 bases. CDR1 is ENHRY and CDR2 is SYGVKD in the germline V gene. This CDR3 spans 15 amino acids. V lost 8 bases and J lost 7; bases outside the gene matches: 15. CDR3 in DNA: TGTGCCATCCGCCTTGACGGGACTAGGGACGGGACCCAGTACTTC. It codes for CAIRLDGTRDGTQYF.

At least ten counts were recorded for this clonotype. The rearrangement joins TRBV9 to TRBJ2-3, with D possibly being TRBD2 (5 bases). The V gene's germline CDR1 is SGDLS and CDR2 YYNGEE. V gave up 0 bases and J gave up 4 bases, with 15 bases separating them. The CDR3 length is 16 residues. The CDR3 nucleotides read TGTGCCAGCAGCGTAGATCCGGTTTTTAGCGCAGATACGCAGTATTTT. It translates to CASSVDPVFSADTQYF.

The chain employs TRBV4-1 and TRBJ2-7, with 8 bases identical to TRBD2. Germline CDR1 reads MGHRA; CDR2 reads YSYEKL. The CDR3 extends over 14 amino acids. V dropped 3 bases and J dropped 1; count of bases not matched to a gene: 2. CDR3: CASSQAGGSYEQYF. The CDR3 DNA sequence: TGCGCCAGCAGCCAGGCGGGAGGATCCTACGAGCAGTACTTC.

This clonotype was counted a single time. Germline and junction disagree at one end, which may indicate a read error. The CDR3 sequence: CASSSAGGYNEQSF. DNA for the CDR3: TGTGCCAGCAGCTCGGCGGGAGGGTACAATGAGCAGTCCTTC. The chain employs TRBV5-5 and TRBJ2-1, with TRBD2 matching over 9 bases. CDR3 size: 14 residues. The germline V gene has CDR1 SGHKS and CDR2 YYEKEE (reference sequence).

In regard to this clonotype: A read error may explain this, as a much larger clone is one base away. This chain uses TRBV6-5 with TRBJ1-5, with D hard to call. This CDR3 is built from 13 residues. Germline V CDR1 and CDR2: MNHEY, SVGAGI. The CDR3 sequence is CASSYSVDQTQHF. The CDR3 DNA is TGTGCCAGCAGTTATAGCGTAGATCAGACCCAGCATTTT.